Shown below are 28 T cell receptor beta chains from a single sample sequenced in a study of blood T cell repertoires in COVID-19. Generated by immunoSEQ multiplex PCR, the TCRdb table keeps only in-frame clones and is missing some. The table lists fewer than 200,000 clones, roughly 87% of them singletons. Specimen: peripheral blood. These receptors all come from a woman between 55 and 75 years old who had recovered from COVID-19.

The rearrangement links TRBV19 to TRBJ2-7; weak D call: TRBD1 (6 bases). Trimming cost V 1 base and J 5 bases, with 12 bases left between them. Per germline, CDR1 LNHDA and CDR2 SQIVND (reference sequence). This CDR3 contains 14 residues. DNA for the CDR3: TGTGCCAGTAGTATAGGTGGCAGGGGCGACGAGCAGTACTTC. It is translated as CASSIGGRGDEQYF. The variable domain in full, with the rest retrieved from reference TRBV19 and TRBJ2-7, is DGGITQSPKYLFRKEGQNVTLSCEQNLNHDAMYWYRQDPGQGLRLIYYSQIVNDFQKGDIAEGYSVSREKKESFPLTVTSAQKNPTAFYLCASSIGGRGDEQYFGPGTRLTVT.

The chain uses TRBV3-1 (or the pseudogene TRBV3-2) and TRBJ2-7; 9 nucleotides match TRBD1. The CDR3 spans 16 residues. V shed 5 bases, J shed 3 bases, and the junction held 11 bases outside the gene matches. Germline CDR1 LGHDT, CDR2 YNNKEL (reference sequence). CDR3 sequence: CASSAPGTGSFYEQYF. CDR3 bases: TGTGCCAGCAGCGCTCCCGGGACAGGGTCTTTCTACGAGCAGTACTTC.

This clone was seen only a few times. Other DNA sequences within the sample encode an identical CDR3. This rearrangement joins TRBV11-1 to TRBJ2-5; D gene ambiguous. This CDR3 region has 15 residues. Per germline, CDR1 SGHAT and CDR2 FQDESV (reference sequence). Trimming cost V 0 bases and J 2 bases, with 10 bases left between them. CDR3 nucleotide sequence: TGTGCCAGCAGCTTAGCGGGCAGAATACAAGAGACCCAGTACTTC. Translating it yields CASSLAGRIQETQYF.

CDR3 DNA: TGTGCCAGCAGCCGCGGAGGGGGCCACTATGGCTACACCTTC. Its translation is CASSRGGGHYGYTF. The chain recombines TRBV3-1 (or the pseudogene TRBV3-2) with TRBJ1-2; 7 positions agree with TRBD1. Trimming removed 4 bases from V and 3 bases from J; junction bases left unmatched: 5. The germline V gene has CDR1 LGHDT and CDR2 YNNKEL (reference sequence). The CDR3 loop spans 14 amino acids.

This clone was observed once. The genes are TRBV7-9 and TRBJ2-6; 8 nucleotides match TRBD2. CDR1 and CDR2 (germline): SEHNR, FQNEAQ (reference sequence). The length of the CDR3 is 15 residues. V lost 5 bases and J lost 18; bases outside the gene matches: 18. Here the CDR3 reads CASSRVTGTSVFPTF. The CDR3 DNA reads TGTGCCAGCAGCCGTGTAACGGGGACTAGTGTCTTTCCGACTTTC. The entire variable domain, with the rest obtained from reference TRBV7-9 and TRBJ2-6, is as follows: DTGVSQNPRHKITKRGQNVTFRCDPISEHNRLYWYRQTLGQGPEFLTYFQNEAQLEKSRLLSDRFSAERPKGSFSTLEIQRTEQGDSAMYLCASSRVTGTSVFPTFGAGSRLTVL.

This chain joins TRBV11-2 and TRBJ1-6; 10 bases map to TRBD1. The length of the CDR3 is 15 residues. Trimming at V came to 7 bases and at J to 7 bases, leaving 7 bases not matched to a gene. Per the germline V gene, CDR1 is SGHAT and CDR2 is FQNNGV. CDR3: CASTRRTGGNSPLHF. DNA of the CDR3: TGTGCCAGCACCCGAAGGACAGGGGGGAATTCACCCCTCCACTTT. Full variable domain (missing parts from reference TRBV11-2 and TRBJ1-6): EAGVAQSPRYKIIEKRQSVAFWCNPISGHATLYWYQQILGQGPKLLIQFQNNGVVDDSQLPKDRFSAERLKGVDSTLKIQPAKLEDSAVYLCASTRRTGGNSPLHFGNGTRLTVT.

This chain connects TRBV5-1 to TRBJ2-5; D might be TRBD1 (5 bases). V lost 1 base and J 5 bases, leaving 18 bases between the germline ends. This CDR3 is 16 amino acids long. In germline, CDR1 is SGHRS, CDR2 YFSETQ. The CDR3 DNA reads TGCGCCAGCAGCTTGACCGGGTGGGCAGGGCTGGAGACCCAGTACTTC. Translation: CASSLTGWAGLETQYF.

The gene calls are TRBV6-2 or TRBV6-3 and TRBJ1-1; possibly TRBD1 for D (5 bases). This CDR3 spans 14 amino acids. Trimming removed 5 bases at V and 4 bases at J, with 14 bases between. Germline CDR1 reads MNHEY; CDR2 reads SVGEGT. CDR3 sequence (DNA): TGTGCCAGCAGTACCCGCCGGGGGGGCACTGAAGCTTTCTTT. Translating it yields CASSTRRGGTEAFF.

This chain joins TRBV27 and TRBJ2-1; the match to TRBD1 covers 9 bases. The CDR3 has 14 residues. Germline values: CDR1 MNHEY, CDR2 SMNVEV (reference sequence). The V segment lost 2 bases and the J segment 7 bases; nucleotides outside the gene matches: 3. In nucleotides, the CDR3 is TGTGCCAGCAGTTTAGTGGGACAGGGAAATGAGCAGTTCTTC. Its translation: CASSLVGQGNEQFF.

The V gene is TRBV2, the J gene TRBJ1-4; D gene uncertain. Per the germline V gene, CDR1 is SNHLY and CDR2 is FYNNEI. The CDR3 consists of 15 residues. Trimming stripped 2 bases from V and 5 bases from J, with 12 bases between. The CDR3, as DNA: TGTGCCAGCAGTGAATGGCGGGGTGGAAATGAAAAACTGTTTTTT. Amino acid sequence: CASSEWRGGNEKLFF.

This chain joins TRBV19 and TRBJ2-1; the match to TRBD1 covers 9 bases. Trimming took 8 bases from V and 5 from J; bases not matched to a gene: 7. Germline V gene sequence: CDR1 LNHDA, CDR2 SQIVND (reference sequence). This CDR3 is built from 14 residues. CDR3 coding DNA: TGTGCCAGTTGGGGGGGACAGGGTCACAATGAGCAGTTCTTC. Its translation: CASWGGQGHNEQFF.

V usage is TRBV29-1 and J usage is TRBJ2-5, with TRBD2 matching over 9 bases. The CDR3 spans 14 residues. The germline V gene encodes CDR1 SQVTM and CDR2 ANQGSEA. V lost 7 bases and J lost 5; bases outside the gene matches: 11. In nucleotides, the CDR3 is TGCAGCGCCGACGGCGGGGGGGCCGGGGAGACCCAGTACTTC. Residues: CSADGGGAGETQYF.

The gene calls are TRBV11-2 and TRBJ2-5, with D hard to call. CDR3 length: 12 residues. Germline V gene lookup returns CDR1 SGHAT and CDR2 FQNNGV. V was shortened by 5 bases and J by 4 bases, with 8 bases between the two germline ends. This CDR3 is CASSPRGETQYF. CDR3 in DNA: TGTGCCAGCAGCCCGAGAGGAGAGACCCAGTACTTC.

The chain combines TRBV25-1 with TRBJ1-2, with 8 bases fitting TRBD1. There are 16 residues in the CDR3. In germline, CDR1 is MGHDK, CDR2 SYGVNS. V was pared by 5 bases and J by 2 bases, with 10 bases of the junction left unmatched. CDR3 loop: CASSPGGTGGNYGYTF. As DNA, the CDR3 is TGTGCCAGCAGTCCTGGGGGGACAGGTGGGAACTATGGCTACACCTTC.

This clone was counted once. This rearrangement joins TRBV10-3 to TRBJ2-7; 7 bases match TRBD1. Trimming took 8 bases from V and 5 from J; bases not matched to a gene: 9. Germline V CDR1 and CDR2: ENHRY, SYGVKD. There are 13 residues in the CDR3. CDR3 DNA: TGTGCCATCCGCCGGCCAGGGGGTCACGAGCAGTACTTC. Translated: CAIRRPGGHEQYF.

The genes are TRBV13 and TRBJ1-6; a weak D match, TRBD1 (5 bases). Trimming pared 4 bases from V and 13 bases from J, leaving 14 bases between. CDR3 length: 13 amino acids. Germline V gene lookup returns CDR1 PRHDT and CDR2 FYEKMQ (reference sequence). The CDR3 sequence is CASSSDQGSPLHF. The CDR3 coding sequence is TGTGCCAGCAGCTCTGATCAGGGTTCCCCCCTCCACTTT.

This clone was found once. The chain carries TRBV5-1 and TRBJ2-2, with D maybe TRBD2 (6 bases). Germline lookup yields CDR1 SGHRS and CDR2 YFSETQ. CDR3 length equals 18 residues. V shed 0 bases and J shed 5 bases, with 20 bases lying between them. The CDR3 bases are TGCGCCAGCAGCTTGGCAGGGAGGCGGACCAGGACGACCGGGGAGCTGTTTTTT. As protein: CASSLAGRRTRTTGELFF.

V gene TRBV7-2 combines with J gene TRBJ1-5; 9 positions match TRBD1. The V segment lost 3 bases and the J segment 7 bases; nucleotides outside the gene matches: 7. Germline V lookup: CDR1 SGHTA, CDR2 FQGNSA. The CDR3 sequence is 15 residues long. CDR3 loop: CASSLGQGINQPQHF. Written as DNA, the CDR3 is TGTGCCAGCAGCTTGGGACAGGGTATCAACCAGCCCCAGCATTTT. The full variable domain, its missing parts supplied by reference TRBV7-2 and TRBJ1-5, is GAGVSQSPSNKVTEKGKDVELRCDPISGHTALYWYRQSLGQGLEFLIYFQGNSAPDKSGLPSDRFSAERTGGSVSTLTIQRTQQEDSAVYLCASSLGQGINQPQHFGDGTRLSIL.

CDR3 DNA sequence: TGCGCCAGCAGCCCCTACCCCGGGACAGCTGCGAACATTCAGTACTTC. This codes for CASSPYPGTAANIQYF. The V and J genes are TRBV5-1 and TRBJ2-4, with 7 bases matching TRBD1. Per the germline V gene, CDR1 is SGHRS and CDR2 is YFSETQ. The CDR3 sequence is 16 residues long. V lost 4 bases, J lost 7 bases, and 14 bases stayed unmatched.

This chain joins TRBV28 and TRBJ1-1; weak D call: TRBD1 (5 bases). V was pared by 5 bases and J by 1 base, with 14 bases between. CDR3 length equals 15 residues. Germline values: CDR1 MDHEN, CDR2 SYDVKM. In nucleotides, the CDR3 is TGTGCCAGCAGTGGGGGGACGGCGGGGAACACTGAAGCTTTCTTT. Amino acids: CASSGGTAGNTEAFF.

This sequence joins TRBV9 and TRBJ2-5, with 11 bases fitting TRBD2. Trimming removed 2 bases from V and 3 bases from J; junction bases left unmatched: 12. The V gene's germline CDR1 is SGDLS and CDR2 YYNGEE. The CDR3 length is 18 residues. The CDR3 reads CASSVGSGTSGLKETQYF. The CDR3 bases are TGTGCCAGCAGCGTGGGTAGTGGGACTAGCGGATTAAAAGAGACCCAGTACTTC.

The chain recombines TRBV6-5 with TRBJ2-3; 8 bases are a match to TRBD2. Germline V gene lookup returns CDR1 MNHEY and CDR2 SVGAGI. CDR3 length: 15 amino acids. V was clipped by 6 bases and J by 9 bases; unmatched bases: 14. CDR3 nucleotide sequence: TGTGCCAGCAGGCCGCGGGGGGAGAGCTCCGTCACGCAGTATTTT. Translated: CASRPRGESSVTQYF.

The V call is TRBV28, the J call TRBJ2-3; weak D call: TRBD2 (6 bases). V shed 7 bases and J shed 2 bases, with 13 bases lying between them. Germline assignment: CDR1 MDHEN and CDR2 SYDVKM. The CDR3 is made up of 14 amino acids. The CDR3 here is CASNVQGLTDTQYF. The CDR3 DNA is TGTGCCAGCAATGTCCAGGGACTCACAGATACGCAGTATTTT.

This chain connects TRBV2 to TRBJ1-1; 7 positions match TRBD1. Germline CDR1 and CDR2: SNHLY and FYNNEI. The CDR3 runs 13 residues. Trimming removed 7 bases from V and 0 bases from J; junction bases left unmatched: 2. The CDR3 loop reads CASMGQLNTEAFF. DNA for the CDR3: TGTGCCAGCATGGGACAGTTGAACACTGAAGCTTTCTTT. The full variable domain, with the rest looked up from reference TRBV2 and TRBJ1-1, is EPEVTQTPSHQVTQMGQEVILRCVPISNHLYFYWYRQILGQKVEFLVSFYNNEISEKSEIFDDQFSVERPDGSNFTLKIRSTKLEDSAMYFCASMGQLNTEAFFGQGTRLTVV.

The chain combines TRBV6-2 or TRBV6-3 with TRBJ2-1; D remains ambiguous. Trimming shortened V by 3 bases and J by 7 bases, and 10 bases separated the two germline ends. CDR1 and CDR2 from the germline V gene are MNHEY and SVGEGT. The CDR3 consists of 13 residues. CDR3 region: CASSYLQVNEQFF. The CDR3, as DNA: TGTGCCAGCAGTTATCTTCAGGTGAATGAGCAGTTCTTC.

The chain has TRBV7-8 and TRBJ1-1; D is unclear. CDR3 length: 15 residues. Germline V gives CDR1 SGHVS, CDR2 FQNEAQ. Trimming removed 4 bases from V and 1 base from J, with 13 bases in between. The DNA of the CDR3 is TGTGCCAGCAGCTATCGGAGAGTGCAGAACACTGAAGCTTTCTTT. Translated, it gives CASSYRRVQNTEAFF.

CDR3 in amino acids: CASSQASASGGALNTGELFF. In nucleotides, the CDR3 is TGTGCCAGCAGCCAAGCCAGTGCTAGCGGGGGGGCCCTGAACACCGGGGAGCTGTTTTTT. V is TRBV7-8 and J is TRBJ2-2, with 12 bases aligning to TRBD2. The CDR3 length is 20 residues. Germline-derived CDR1 and CDR2 are SGHVS and FQNEAQ. The V gene end was trimmed by 5 bases and the J gene end by 1 base; junction bases not matched to a gene: 14. Combining the CDR3 with reference TRBV7-8 and TRBJ2-2 gives the whole variable domain GAGVSQSPRYKVAKRGQDVALRCDPISGHVSLFWYQQALGQGPEFLTYFQNEAQLDKSGLPSDRFFAERPEGSVSTLKIQRTQQEDSAVYLCASSQASASGGALNTGELFFGEGSRLTVL.

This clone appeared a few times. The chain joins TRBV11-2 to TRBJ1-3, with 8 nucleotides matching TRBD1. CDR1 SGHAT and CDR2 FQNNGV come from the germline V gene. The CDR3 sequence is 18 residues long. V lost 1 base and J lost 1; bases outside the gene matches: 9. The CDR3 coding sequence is TGTGCCAGCAGCTTAGCACATAACACAGGGGGTTCTGGAAACACCATATATTTT. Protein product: CASSLAHNTGGSGNTIYF.